This TCR beta chain is drawn from a study of beta chain features in type 1 diabetes. Across the whole study: Across every sample, 100 million to 130 million sorted cells were examined in total. The study's findings and limits: Shorter TCRB CDR3s, moderately but significantly so, marked every one of the four CD4+ subsets in Type 1 diabetes patients.

About this clone: The antigen is not known.

Sorted CD4+ subsets: naive, central memory, regulatory, stem cell-like memory (CD45RO/CCR7/CD25/CD127/CD95/CD27 panel). TCRB transcripts that were expressed got sequenced, as all of the isolated RNA had been reverse transcribed. Sequencing was performed with immunoSEQ multiplex PCR; in TCRdb, only in-frame clones are kept and a portion is missing. This table holds 150,000 to 200,000 clones, about 8.1% found once. The sample comprised central memory CD4+ T cells from blood. The clonotype originates from a woman aged 18-35 years with type 1 diabetes.

The DNA of the CDR3 is TGTGCCAGTATCGGGATAGACGGCTCCTACAATGAGCAGTTCTTC. Amino acids: CASIGIDGSYNEQFF. The chain uses TRBV19 and TRBJ2-1; weak D call: TRBD2 (5 bases). Germline-derived CDR1 and CDR2 are LNHDA and SQIVND (reference sequence). The CDR3 covers 15 residues. Trimming stripped 7 bases from V and 0 bases from J, with 13 bases between.